What follows are 15 T cell receptor beta chains derived from one specimen sequenced in a study of cytomegalovirus exposure and HLA in healthy donors. PCR primers comprised 60 Vbeta and 13 Jbeta primers. TCRdb's copy holds only in-frame clones and misses some; the assay was immunoSEQ multiplex PCR. The sample consists of roughly 230,000 clones, around 90% of them appearing once. Sequences were obtained from PBMCs. These TCRs come from a girl aged 2 to 10 in good health and CMV-seronegative.

The J gene is TRBJ1-3, the V gene TRBV30; the D is unclear. CDR1 is GTSNPN and CDR2 is SVGIG in the germline V gene (reference sequence). This CDR3 contains 13 residues. V gave up 7 bases and J gave up 0 bases, with 10 bases separating them. CDR3 amino acids: CALQHLSGNTIYF. CDR3 DNA sequence: TGTGCCTTACAACACCTCTCTGGAAACACCATATATTTT.

The chain combines TRBV9 with TRBJ2-6; D is uncertain. Trimming removed 2 bases at V and 0 bases at J, with 9 bases between. Germline V lookup: CDR1 SGDLS, CDR2 YYNGEE. This CDR3 spans 16 amino acids. CDR3 sequence (DNA): TGTGCCAGCAGCGTTAAGGAGAACTCTGGGGCCAACGTCCTGACTTTC. This sequence encodes CASSVKENSGANVLTF.

The chain employs TRBV29-1 and TRBJ2-5; 9 bases are shared with TRBD1. The CDR3 covers 17 residues. Germline V gives CDR1 SQVTM, CDR2 ANQGSEA. V was pared by 0 bases and J by 5 bases, with 13 bases of the junction left unmatched. This CDR3 is CSVEDAGQGFLSETQYF. The CDR3 DNA sequence: TGCAGCGTTGAAGATGCCGGACAGGGGTTCCTATCGGAGACCCAGTACTTC.

This chain connects TRBV15 to TRBJ2-6; D is unresolved. This CDR3 is 15 amino acids long. Germline CDR1 and CDR2: LNHNV and YYDKDF (reference sequence). Trimming left V 1 base short and J 0 bases short, with 4 bases between. DNA of the CDR3: TGTGCCACCAGCAGAGCTCTCTCTGGGGCCAACGTCCTGACTTTC. As protein: CATSRALSGANVLTF.

The genes are TRBV19 and TRBJ2-7; 9 positions match TRBD1. The CDR3 totals 14 residues. The germline V gene has CDR1 LNHDA and CDR2 SQIVND (reference sequence). V shed 4 bases, J shed 4 bases, and the junction held 5 bases outside the gene matches. CDR3 DNA: TGTGCCAGTAGTAAAGGGACAGGGAGTTACGAGCAGTACTTC. Translating it yields CASSKGTGSYEQYF.

A single count supports this clone. This rearrangement joins TRBV19 to TRBJ1-1; D not certain. Germline V gene lookup returns CDR1 LNHDA and CDR2 SQIVND (reference sequence). The CDR3 is 13 amino acids. Trimming pared 6 bases from V and 0 bases from J, leaving 8 bases between. Here the CDR3 reads CASRQFMNTEAFF. CDR3 bases: TGTGCCAGTAGACAGTTCATGAACACTGAAGCTTTCTTT.

V gene TRBV6-6 combines with J gene TRBJ2-7, with TRBD2 matching 9 bases. V lost 2 bases and J lost 1; bases outside the gene matches: 6. Germline V gene lookup returns CDR1 MNHNY and CDR2 SVGAGI (reference sequence). The CDR3 consists of 16 residues. The CDR3 spells CASSYELAGPSYEQYF. The CDR3 DNA is TGTGCCAGCAGTTACGAACTAGCGGGCCCGTCCTACGAGCAGTACTTC.

The V call is TRBV6-1, the J call TRBJ2-7; TRBD2 might be the D (5 bases). The CDR3 has 12 amino acids. Per the germline V gene, CDR1 is MNHNS and CDR2 is SASEGT. V lost 6 bases, J lost 3 bases, and 9 bases lay in between. CDR3 in DNA: TGTGCCAGCAGCCGGGATTTCTACGAGCAGTACTTC. It specifies CASSRDFYEQYF.

This sequence joins TRBV11-2 and TRBJ2-7; the match to TRBD1 covers 9 bases. Trimming at V came to 4 bases and at J to 5 bases, leaving 9 bases not matched to a gene. The CDR3 is 15 amino acids. Germline lookup yields CDR1 SGHAT and CDR2 FQNNGV. CDR3 in DNA: TGTGCCAGCAGCTCCCTCATGGGGGACAGGGACGAGCAGTACTTC. It translates to CASSSLMGDRDEQYF. Drawing the rest from reference TRBV11-2 and TRBJ2-7, the complete variable domain is EAGVAQSPRYKIIEKRQSVAFWCNPISGHATLYWYQQILGQGPKLLIQFQNNGVVDDSQLPKDRFSAERLKGVDSTLKIQPAKLEDSAVYLCASSSLMGDRDEQYFGPGTRLTVT.

CDR3 DNA: TGTGCCAGCAGCTCTAACGAGTTGCCCTATGGCTACACCTTC. It specifies CASSSNELPYGYTF. The rearrangement links TRBV11-2 to TRBJ1-2; D gene uncertain. CDR3 length: 14 amino acids. V was shortened by 4 bases and J by 4 bases, with 13 bases between the two germline ends. Germline-derived CDR1 and CDR2 are SGHAT and FQNNGV.

This chain links TRBV9 with TRBJ2-2; perhaps TRBD2 as D (5 bases). V dropped 3 bases and J dropped 6 bases, with 9 bases sitting between them. The CDR3 has 13 residues. CDR1 and CDR2 from the germline V gene are SGDLS and YYNGEE. The CDR3 region is CASSELVSGELFF. CDR3 bases: TGTGCCAGCAGCGAACTAGTCTCCGGGGAGCTGTTTTTT.

This clone was seen only once. The CDR3 here is CASRPGGAYGYTF. For the CDR3, the DNA is TGTGCCAGTAGACCAGGCGGGGCGTATGGCTACACCTTC. The V gene is TRBV19, the J gene TRBJ1-2; possible D gene TRBD1, 5 bases. The germline CDR1 and CDR2 sequences are LNHDA and SQIVND (reference sequence). The CDR3 sequence is 13 residues long. The V end lost 6 bases, the J end lost 5 bases, and 13 bases lay between the germline ends.

J is TRBJ2-3 and V is TRBV5-4; 11 bases are a match to TRBD2. V shed 0 bases, J shed 1 base, and the junction held 4 bases outside the gene matches. The germline V gene has CDR1 SGHNT and CDR2 YYREEE (reference sequence). This CDR3 region has 17 residues. The CDR3 DNA sequence: TGTGCCAGCAGCTTGGGACTAGCGGGACACCGCACAGATACGCAGTATTTT. As protein: CASSLGLAGHRTDTQYF. The full variable domain, completed using reference TRBV5-4 and TRBJ2-3, is ETGVTQSPTHLIKTRGQQVTLRCSSQSGHNTVSWYQQALGQGPQFIFQYYREEENGRGNFPPRFSGLQFPNYSSELNVNALELDDSALYLCASSLGLAGHRTDTQYFGPGTRLTVL.

This chain joins TRBV19 and TRBJ2-2, with 8 bases fitting TRBD1. The length of the CDR3 is 17 residues. Trimming at V came to 4 bases and at J to 5 bases, leaving 12 bases not matched to a gene. CDR1 and CDR2 (germline): LNHDA, SQIVND (reference sequence). The CDR3 reads CASSTTTGARATGELFF. Written as DNA, the CDR3 is TGTGCCAGTAGTACGACGACAGGGGCGAGGGCAACCGGGGAGCTGTTTTTT.

A note on this clone: This specimen includes other DNA sequences encoding the same CDR3. The chain links TRBV30 to TRBJ1-1; D remains ambiguous. This CDR3 has 11 residues. Looked up from germline, CDR1 is GTSNPN and CDR2 is SVGIG (reference sequence). The V gene lost 2 bases and the J gene lost 4 bases, with 5 bases spanning the gap. DNA of the CDR3: TGTGCCTGGAGTCGGGGCACTGAAGCTTTCTTT. This gives the protein CAWSRGTEAFF.